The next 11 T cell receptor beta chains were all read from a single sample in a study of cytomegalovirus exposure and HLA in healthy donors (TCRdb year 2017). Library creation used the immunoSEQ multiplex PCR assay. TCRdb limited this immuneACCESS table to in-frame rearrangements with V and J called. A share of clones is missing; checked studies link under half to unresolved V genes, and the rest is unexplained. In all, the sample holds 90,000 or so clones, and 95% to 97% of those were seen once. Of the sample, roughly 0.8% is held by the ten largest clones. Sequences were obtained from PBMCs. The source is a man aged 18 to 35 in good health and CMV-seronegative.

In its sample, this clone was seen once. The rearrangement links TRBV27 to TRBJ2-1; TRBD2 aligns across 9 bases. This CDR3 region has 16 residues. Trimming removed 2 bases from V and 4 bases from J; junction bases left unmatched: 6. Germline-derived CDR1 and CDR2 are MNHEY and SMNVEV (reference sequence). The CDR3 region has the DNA TGTGCCAGCAGTTTAACGGGGCTAGCGGGGTACAATGAGCAGTTCTTC. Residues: CASSLTGLAGYNEQFF.

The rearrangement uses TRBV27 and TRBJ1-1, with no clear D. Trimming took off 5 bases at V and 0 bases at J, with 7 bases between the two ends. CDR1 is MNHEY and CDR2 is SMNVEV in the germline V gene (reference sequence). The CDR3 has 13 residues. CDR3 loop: CASSPTVNTEAFF. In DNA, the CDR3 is TGTGCCAGCAGTCCTACAGTGAACACTGAAGCTTTCTTT.

CDR3 loop: CASSIQGAGTEAFF. For the CDR3, the DNA is TGTGCCAGTAGTATACAGGGGGCTGGCACTGAAGCTTTCTTT. The rearrangement uses TRBV19 and TRBJ1-1; 8 bases map to TRBD1. Germline values: CDR1 LNHDA, CDR2 SQIVND (reference sequence). The junction had 3 bases not matched to a gene; V was cut back by 2 bases and J by 4 bases. The CDR3 length is 14 residues.

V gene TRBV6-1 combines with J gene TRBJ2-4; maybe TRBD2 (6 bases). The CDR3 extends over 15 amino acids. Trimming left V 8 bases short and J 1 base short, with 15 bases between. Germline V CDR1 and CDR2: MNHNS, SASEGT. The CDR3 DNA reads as TGTGCCAGCTCCGGGGCGGGGACTGCCAAAAACATTCAGTACTTC. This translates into CASSGAGTAKNIQYF.

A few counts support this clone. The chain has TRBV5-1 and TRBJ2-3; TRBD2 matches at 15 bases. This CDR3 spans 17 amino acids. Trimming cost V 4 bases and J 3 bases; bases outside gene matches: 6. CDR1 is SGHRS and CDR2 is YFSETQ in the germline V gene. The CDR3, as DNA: TGCGCCAGCAGCCCTCGGACTAGCGGGAGGGGGACAGATACGCAGTATTTT. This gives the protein CASSPRTSGRGTDTQYF.

This chain's CDR3 is CASSTGTGQIDTQYF. CDR3 sequence (DNA): TGTGCCAGTAGTACCGGGACAGGGCAGATAGATACGCAGTATTTT. This chain connects TRBV19 to TRBJ2-3; TRBD1 agrees at 9 bases. The germline V gene has CDR1 LNHDA and CDR2 SQIVND (reference sequence). The trim removed 4 bases at V and 5 bases at J, leaving 7 bases unmatched. This CDR3 region has 15 residues.

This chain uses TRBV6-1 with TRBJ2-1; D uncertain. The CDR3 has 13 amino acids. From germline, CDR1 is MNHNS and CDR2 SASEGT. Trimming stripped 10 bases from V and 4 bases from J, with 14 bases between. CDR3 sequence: CATLGSKYNEQFF. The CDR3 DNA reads TGTGCCACCCTCGGGTCGAAATACAATGAGCAGTTCTTC.

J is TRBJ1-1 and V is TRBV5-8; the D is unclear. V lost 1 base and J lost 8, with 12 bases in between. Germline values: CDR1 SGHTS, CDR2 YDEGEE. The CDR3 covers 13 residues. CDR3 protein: CASSLYWAAEAFF. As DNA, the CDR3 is TGTGCCAGCAGCTTGTACTGGGCAGCAGAAGCTTTCTTT.

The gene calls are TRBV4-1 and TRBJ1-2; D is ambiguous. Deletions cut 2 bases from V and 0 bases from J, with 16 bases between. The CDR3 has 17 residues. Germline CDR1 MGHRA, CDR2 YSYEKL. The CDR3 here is CASSQSPVKRANYGYTF. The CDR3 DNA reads TGCGCCAGCAGCCAATCTCCGGTTAAGAGAGCTAACTATGGCTACACCTTC.

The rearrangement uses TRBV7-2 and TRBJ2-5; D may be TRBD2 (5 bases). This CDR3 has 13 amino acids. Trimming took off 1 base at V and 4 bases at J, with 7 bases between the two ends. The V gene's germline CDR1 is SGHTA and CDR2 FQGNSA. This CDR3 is CASSLERAETQYF. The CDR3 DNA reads TGTGCCAGCAGCTTAGAGAGGGCAGAGACCCAGTACTTC.

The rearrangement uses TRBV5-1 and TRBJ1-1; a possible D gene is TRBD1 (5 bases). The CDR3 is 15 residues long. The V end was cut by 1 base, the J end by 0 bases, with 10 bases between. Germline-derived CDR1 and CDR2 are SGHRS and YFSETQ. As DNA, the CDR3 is TGCGCCAGCAGCTTGTCCAGGGTCTTGAACACTGAAGCTTTCTTT. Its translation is CASSLSRVLNTEAFF.